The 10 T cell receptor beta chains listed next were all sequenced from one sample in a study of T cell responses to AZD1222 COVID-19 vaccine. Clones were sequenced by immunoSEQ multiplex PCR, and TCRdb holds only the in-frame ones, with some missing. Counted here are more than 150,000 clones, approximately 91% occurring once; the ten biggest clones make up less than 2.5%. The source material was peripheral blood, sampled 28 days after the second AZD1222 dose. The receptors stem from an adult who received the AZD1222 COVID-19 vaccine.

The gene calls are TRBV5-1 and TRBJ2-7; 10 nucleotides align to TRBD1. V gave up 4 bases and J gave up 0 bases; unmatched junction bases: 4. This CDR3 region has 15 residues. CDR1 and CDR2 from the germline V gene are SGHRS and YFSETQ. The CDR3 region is CASSRGTGDSYEQYF. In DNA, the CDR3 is TGCGCCAGCAGCAGGGGGACAGGGGACTCCTACGAGCAGTACTTC.

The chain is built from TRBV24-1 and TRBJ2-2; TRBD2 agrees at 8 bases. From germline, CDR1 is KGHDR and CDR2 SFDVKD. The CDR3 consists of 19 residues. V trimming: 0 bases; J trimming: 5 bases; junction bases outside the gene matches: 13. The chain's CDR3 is CATSDLTPLSGSSTGELFF. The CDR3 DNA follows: TGTGCCACCAGTGATTTGACCCCCCTCAGCGGGAGCTCGACCGGGGAGCTGTTTTTT.

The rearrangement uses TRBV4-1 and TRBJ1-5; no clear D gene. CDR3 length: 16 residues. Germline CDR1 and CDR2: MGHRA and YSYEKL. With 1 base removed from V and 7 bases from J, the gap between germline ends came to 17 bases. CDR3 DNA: TGCGCCAGCAGCCAAGGGCATAGCGCGGCAGGACAGCCCCAGCATTTT. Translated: CASSQGHSAAGQPQHF.

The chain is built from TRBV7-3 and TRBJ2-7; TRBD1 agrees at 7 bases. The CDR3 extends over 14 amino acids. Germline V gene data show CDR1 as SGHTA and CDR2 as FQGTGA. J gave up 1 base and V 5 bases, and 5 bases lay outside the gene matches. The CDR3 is CASSPGQESYEQYF. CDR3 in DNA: TGTGCCAGCAGCCCAGGACAGGAGTCCTACGAGCAGTACTTC.

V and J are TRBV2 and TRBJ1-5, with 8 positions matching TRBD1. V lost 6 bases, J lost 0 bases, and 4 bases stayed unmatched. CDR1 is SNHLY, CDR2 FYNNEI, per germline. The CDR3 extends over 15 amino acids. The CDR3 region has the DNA TGTGCCAGCAGCGGGACAGGACATAGCAATCAGCCCCAGCATTTT. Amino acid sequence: CASSGTGHSNQPQHF.

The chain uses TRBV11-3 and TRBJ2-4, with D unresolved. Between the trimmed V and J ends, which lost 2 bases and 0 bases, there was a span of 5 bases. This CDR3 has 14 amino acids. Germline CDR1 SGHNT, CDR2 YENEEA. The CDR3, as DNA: TGTGCCAGCAGCTTATCGGGAGCCAAAAACATTCAGTACTTC. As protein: CASSLSGAKNIQYF.

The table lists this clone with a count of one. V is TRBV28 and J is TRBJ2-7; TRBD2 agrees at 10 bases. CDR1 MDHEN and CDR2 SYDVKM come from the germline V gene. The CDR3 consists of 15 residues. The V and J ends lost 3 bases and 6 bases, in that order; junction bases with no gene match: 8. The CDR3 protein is CASSFPSGRRGEQYF. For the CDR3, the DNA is TGTGCCAGCAGTTTCCCTAGCGGGAGAAGGGGCGAGCAGTACTTC.

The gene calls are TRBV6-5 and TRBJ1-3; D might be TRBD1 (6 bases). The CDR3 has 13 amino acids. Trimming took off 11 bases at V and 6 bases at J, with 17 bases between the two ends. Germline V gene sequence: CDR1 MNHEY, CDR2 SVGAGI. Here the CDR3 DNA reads TGTGCCGTAGGGGACACTATGAAAAACACCATATATTTT. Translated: CAVGDTMKNTIYF.

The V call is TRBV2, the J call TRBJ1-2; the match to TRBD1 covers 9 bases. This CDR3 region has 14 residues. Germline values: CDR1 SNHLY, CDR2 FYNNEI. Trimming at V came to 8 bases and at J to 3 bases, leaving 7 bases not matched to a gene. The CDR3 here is CASRPGQGDYGYTF. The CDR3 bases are TGTGCCAGCCGCCCGGGACAGGGAGACTATGGCTACACCTTC.

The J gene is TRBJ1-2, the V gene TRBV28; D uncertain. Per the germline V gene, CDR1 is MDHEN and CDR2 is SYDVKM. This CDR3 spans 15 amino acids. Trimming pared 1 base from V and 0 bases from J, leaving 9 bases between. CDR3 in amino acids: CASSLSAGTNYGYTF. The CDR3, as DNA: TGTGCCAGCAGTTTATCGGCAGGAACTAACTATGGCTACACCTTC.